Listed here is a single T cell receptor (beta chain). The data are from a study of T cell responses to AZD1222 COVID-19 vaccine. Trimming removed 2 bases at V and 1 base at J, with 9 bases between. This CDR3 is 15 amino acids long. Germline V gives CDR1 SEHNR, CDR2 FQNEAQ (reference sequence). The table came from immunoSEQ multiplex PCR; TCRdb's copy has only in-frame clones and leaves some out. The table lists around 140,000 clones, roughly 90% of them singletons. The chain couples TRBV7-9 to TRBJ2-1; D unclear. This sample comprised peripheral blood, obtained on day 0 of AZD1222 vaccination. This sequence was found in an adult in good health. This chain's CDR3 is CASSLIGYSYNEQFF. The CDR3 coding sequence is TGTGCCAGCAGCTTAATAGGTTATTCCTACAATGAGCAGTTCTTC.